This T cell receptor (beta chain) is from a study of shared clonotypes between healthy human individuals (dated by TCRdb to the early 2020s). Broadly, across the study: A few men and a couple of women, aged 18 to 49 years, made up the cohort. For each donor, CD4 naive and CD4 memory were each run on three plates, CD8 naive on two plates, and CD8 memory on one plate. To estimate repertoire size and how much clonotype sharing occurs between individuals, the study deeply sequenced the blood TCR repertoires of five healthy adults. Different laboratories and diverse techniques were used to prepare libraries and sequence TCR repertoires, to increase sequencing depth and limit assay-specific biases. Per donor, leukapheresis produced somewhere between about 0.85 and 8.9 billion PBMCs. What the study reported, not specific to this receptor: Sampling was restricted to blood, and TCR repertoires in tissues likely differ from the TCR repertoires found in blood. Incomplete sequencing was indicated by rarefaction of sorted-subset datasets, despite the large sequencing depth. Based on pairwise subsampling, the degree of clonotype sharing among donors was expected to be affected by sequencing depth. Across four donors, around 5.4% of naive CD4, roughly 3.4% of naive CD8, about 2% of memory CD4, and under 0.45% of memory CD8 clonotypes were shared. Clonotypes shared by all four sorted-subset donors showed higher generation probabilities than non-shared clonotypes. The genetic and exposure-history diversity represented was limited by the small number of donors. Naive subsets generally had larger estimated clonotype richness than memory subsets.

Donors were healthy HIV-negative adults with no recently reported acute infections or vaccinations. All donors were Caucasian adults living in Nashville, Tennessee, USA. CD4+ T cells were enriched through magnetic negative selection, after which naive cells were positively selected on CD45RA and the remaining negative fraction served as the memory subset. Blood was collected by leukapheresis, and PBMCs were isolated by Ficoll-Histopaque density gradient centrifugation and then cryopreserved in liquid nitrogen vapor phase. Purity and quantity of every magnetically sorted T cell population were checked by analytical flow cytometry. Genomic DNA was isolated from each sorted fraction and quantified by UV absorbance on a Nanodrop 2000c. A remark on this clone: Its antigen has not been determined. No base quality values were provided; no much bigger clone lies one nucleotide off.

Using the deep immunoSEQ assay, TCR CDR3 regions were amplified from genomic DNA by multiplex PCR. For each cell subset, the extracted genomic DNA was distributed evenly across all wells of several immunoSEQ 96-well plates, and each plate served as one replicate. Each replicate PCR for sorted subsets received 150 to 250 ng genomic DNA, equal to 30,000 or so T cell genomes. Purified libraries were quantified with a Qubit 3.0 fluorometer, sized on a Bioanalyzer 2100, and re-quantified with the KAPA Library Quantification kit. Every immunoSEQ 96-well plate was sequenced on a separate single-read 150-cycle Illumina NextSeq 550 flow cell. In the source study's methods: Because the immunoSEQ output included only junctional sequences and no quality scores, the filtering could not be the same as the filtering used for full-length reads. Sequences were annotated with PyIR, a Python wrapper for IgBLAST v1.9, using IMGT germline references to assign V/J genes and CDR3. Reads were filtered out if the reads had weak V/J assignments (E-value above 1e-6), no CDR3, stop codons, out-of-frame junctions, or ambiguous translated residues. V3J clonotypes were defined as sequences sharing an identical inferred V gene, J gene, and CDR3 amino acid sequence. To compute the percentage overlap between repertoires, the number of shared unique clonotypes was divided by the size of the smaller repertoire. Repertoire richness was assessed with RTK rarefaction, the Chao1 estimator, and Recon v2.1 estimates of unobserved clonotypes. OLGA was used to compute generation probabilities for all TCRbeta clonotypes that the gDNA method yielded from a handful of donors. The table was pulled from immuneACCESS by TCRdb, which kept in-frame rearrangements only. Such tables lose some clones; where checked, under half of the loss comes from unresolved V genes, and the rest has no known cause. V and J calls and clone size are as listed in that table; D and trimming were resolved from the DNA. For this sample the table gives roughly 2.4 million clones, of which roughly 95% were detected only once. In total, the top ten clones hold less than 0.15% of the sample.

The source material was naive CD4+ T cells sorted from blood. The cell subset or site label, read with the paper, signifies: CD45RA+ positively selected. This receptor was obtained from a man between 18 and 29 years old in good health.

CDR3 sequence: CASSTSMGNNEKLFF. The nucleotide sequence is given as TGTGCCAGCAGCACTAGTATGGGGAATAATGAAAAACTGTTTTTT. This chain is built from TRBV6-6 and TRBJ1-4; the D gene cannot be named for sure. Via the germline V gene (reference sequence), CDR1 is MNHNY and CDR2 SVGAGI. The CDR3 has 15 amino acids, counting the end cysteine and phenylalanine. The retained sequence is limited to the CDR3, 45 bases, with the frame set at the first base. Trimming removed 6 bases from V and 4 bases from J, leaving 15 bases between the germline ends.